Below, 32 T cell receptor beta chains from the same sample are listed, as sequenced in a study of blood T cell repertoires in COVID-19. Sequencing used immunoSEQ multiplex PCR; TCRdb keeps in-frame clones, though not all of them. The sample contains about 100,000 clones, about 80% of which appear only once. The material sequenced was peripheral blood. The receptors here all came from a woman in her 70s with acute or convalescent COVID-19.

The V gene is TRBV5-8, the J gene TRBJ1-1, with D possibly TRBD1 on 6 matching bases. Germline CDR1 is SGHTS and CDR2 is YDEGEE. This CDR3 has 13 residues. The V and J ends lost 5 bases and 4 bases respectively, with 12 bases between them. CDR3 region: CASRLRGTTEAFF. The CDR3 region has the DNA TGTGCCAGCAGACTTAGGGGGACCACTGAAGCTTTCTTT. Complete variable domain (other parts from reference TRBV5-8 and TRBJ1-1): EAGVTQSPTHLIKTRGQQATLRCSPISGHTSVYWYQQALGLGLQFLLWYDEGEERNRGNFPPRFSGRQFPNYSSELNVNALELEDSALYLCASRLRGTTEAFFGQGTRLTVV.

V gene TRBV12-3 or TRBV12-4 combines with J gene TRBJ1-1; D unclear. This CDR3 spans 12 amino acids. The V gene lost 5 bases and the J gene lost 3 bases, with 7 bases spanning the gap. Here the CDR3 reads CASSPTYTEAFF. The CDR3 nucleotides are TGTGCCAGCAGTCCTACGTACACTGAAGCTTTCTTT.

This clone came up once. The chain has TRBV11-2 and TRBJ2-2, with a weak D call TRBD1 (5 bases). The ends were cut back, 5 bases at V and 7 bases at J, with 14 bases in the middle. The CDR3 consists of 14 residues. Per germline, CDR1 SGHAT and CDR2 FQNNGV. As DNA, the CDR3 is TGTGCCAGCAGCGTAATAGGGGTAAACGGGGAGCTGTTTTTT. Protein sequence: CASSVIGVNGELFF. The whole variable domain, remainder taken from reference TRBV11-2 and TRBJ2-2, is EAGVAQSPRYKIIEKRQSVAFWCNPISGHATLYWYQQILGQGPKLLIQFQNNGVVDDSQLPKDRFSAERLKGVDSTLKIQPAKLEDSAVYLCASSVIGVNGELFFGEGSRLTVL.

V and J are TRBV28 and TRBJ1-4; 12 nucleotides line up with TRBD1. Per germline, CDR1 MDHEN and CDR2 SYDVKM. The V segment lost 5 bases and the J segment 7 bases; nucleotides outside the gene matches: 8. The CDR3 covers 16 residues. CDR3: CASSRGQGAIGEKLFF. The CDR3, as DNA: TGTGCCAGCAGTCGGGGACAGGGGGCTATAGGTGAAAAACTGTTTTTT.

This chain uses TRBV11-2 with TRBJ2-5; D might be TRBD1 (6 bases). The V gene lost 4 bases and the J gene lost 5 bases, with 11 bases spanning the gap. Germline CDR1 and CDR2: SGHAT and FQNNGV. The CDR3 consists of 13 residues. The DNA for the CDR3 is TGTGCCAGCAGCTCCCAGGGGTTGGAGACCCAGTACTTC. Translated: CASSSQGLETQYF.

The CDR3 spells CASSLAGGRNTEAFF. The CDR3 nucleotides read TGTGCCAGCAGCTTGGCAGGGGGCCGAAACACTGAAGCTTTCTTT. The chain recombines TRBV5-5 with TRBJ1-1; the match to TRBD1 covers 8 bases. CDR1 SGHKS and CDR2 YYEKEE come from the germline V gene (reference sequence). There are 15 residues in the CDR3. Trimming cost V 0 bases and J 2 bases; bases outside gene matches: 3.

The chain's CDR3 is CASSLQVSDYGYTF. DNA of the CDR3: TGTGCCAGCAGCTTACAGGTTTCGGACTATGGCTACACCTTC. The V and J genes are TRBV7-9 and TRBJ1-2, with unresolved D. V was clipped by 2 bases and J by 3 bases, with 10 bases between them. Germline CDR1 reads SEHNR; CDR2 reads FQNEAQ (reference sequence). This CDR3 comprises 14 residues.

This chain connects TRBV5-6 to TRBJ2-5, with D possibly TRBD1 on 6 matching bases. The CDR3 runs to 17 residues. V lost 1 base, J lost 1 base, and 17 bases lay in between. CDR1 is SGHDT and CDR2 is YYEEEE in the germline V gene. In DNA form, the CDR3 reads TGTGCCAGCAGCTTGAAGTCGTGGTACAGGGCCCAAGAGACCCAGTACTTC. Translating gives CASSLKSWYRAQETQYF.

This chain uses TRBV21-1 with TRBJ2-7; whether TRBD1, the table's D call, matches the DNA was not checked. TRBV21-1 is marked as a pseudogene. The CDR3 totals 16 residues. The CDR3 DNA sequence: TGTGCCAGCAGCAAAATGGAGACAGGGGGTTCCTACGAGCAGTACGTC. Encoded protein: CASSKMETGGSYEQYV.

This chain links TRBV19 with TRBJ1-6; D gene ambiguous. Per germline, CDR1 LNHDA and CDR2 SQIVND (reference sequence). The CDR3 runs 14 residues. Trimming shortened V by 4 bases and J by 5 bases, and 9 bases separated the two germline ends. The CDR3 region has the DNA TGTGCCAGTAGTAGCCTGGGCAATAATTCACCCCTCCACTTT. It codes for CASSSLGNNSPLHF.

The chain employs TRBV5-1 and TRBJ2-2; D unresolved. V was shortened by 1 base and J by 2 bases, with 9 bases between the two germline ends. This CDR3 contains 15 residues. Looked up from germline, CDR1 is SGHRS and CDR2 is YFSETQ. Here the CDR3 DNA reads TGCGCCAGCAGCTTGTATGCCAGTAACACCGGGGAGCTGTTTTTT. Residues: CASSLYASNTGELFF.

The gene calls are TRBV6-5 and TRBJ1-4; 7 nucleotides match TRBD1. V gave up 6 bases and J gave up 4 bases; unmatched junction bases: 5. Looked up from germline, CDR1 is MNHEY and CDR2 is SVGAGI. The length of the CDR3 is 14 residues. CDR3: CASSAGTVNEKLFF. In nucleotides, the CDR3 is TGTGCCAGCAGCGCCGGGACAGTTAATGAAAAACTGTTTTTT.

This clone was observed a handful of times. The chain uses TRBV3-1 (or the pseudogene TRBV3-2) and TRBJ2-1; D might be TRBD1 (6 bases). This CDR3 region has 13 residues. Germline V gives CDR1 LGHDT, CDR2 YNNKEL (reference sequence). V was cut by 4 bases and J by 8 bases, with 12 bases left in between. The CDR3 loop reads CASSPVGGHEQFF. The CDR3 bases are TGTGCCAGCAGCCCAGTTGGGGGCCATGAGCAGTTCTTC.

The J gene is TRBJ2-2, the V gene TRBV30; D is undetermined. V was trimmed by 1 base and J by 1 base, leaving 4 bases between them. This CDR3 is built from 13 residues. From germline, CDR1 is GTSNPN and CDR2 SVGIG (reference sequence). The CDR3 protein is CAWSGGNTGELFF. The CDR3 region has the DNA TGTGCCTGGAGTGGAGGGAACACCGGGGAGCTGTTTTTT.

This chain links TRBV6-6 with TRBJ2-7; 7 positions agree with TRBD1. Trimming removed 7 bases from V and 4 bases from J; junction bases left unmatched: 7. Germline values: CDR1 MNHNY, CDR2 SVGAGI (reference sequence). The CDR3 is 13 residues long. The CDR3 sequence is CASNRGQNYEQYV. CDR3 bases: TGTGCCAGCAATAGGGGACAGAATTACGAGCAGTACGTC.

This chain joins TRBV5-1 and TRBJ1-4; 12 positions match TRBD1. The germline V gene encodes CDR1 SGHRS and CDR2 YFSETQ. The CDR3 contains 14 residues. J gave up 8 bases and V 4 bases, and 3 bases lay outside the gene matches. The CDR3 protein is CASSRDRGREKLFF. The DNA for the CDR3 is TGCGCCAGCAGCCGGGACAGGGGGCGAGAAAAACTGTTTTTT.

Comments on this clone: The same CDR3 is also encoded by other DNA sequences in this sample. The chain has TRBV6-5 and TRBJ2-3; the match to TRBD1 covers 8 bases. The CDR3 contains 15 residues. Per germline, CDR1 MNHEY and CDR2 SVGAGI. V shed 2 bases and J 1 base; nucleotides not matched to a gene: 2. The CDR3 here is CASSYGQGGTDTQYF. The CDR3 nucleotides read TGTGCCAGCAGTTACGGACAGGGTGGCACAGATACGCAGTATTTT.

This clone was counted between two and nine times. The chain links TRBV7-3 to TRBJ2-3; the D gene is possibly TRBD1 (5 bases). Germline V gene data show CDR1 as SGHTA and CDR2 as FQGTGA. The CDR3 sequence is 15 residues long. Trimming removed 2 bases from V and 4 bases from J, with 13 bases in between. The CDR3 DNA reads TGTGCCAGCAGCTTATCCAGGGATCAGTCAGATACGCAGTATTTT. Its translation is CASSLSRDQSDTQYF. Supplemented by reference TRBV7-3 and TRBJ2-3, the full variable domain reads GAGVSQTPSNKVTEKGKYVELRCDPISGHTALYWYRQSLGQGPEFLIYFQGTGAADDSGLPNDRFFAVRPEGSVSTLKIQRTERGDSAVYLCASSLSRDQSDTQYFGPGTRLTVL.

The chain joins TRBV2 to TRBJ1-3; D possibly corresponds to TRBD1 (5 bases). The CDR3 runs to 14 residues. Germline CDR1 reads SNHLY; CDR2 reads FYNNEI. V was shortened by 6 bases and J by 3 bases, with 12 bases between the two germline ends. CDR3 in DNA: TGTGCCAGCAGCGGGGGAATGGGTGGAAACACCATATATTTT. It yields the protein CASSGGMGGNTIYF. The entire variable domain, with the rest obtained from reference TRBV2 and TRBJ1-3, is as follows: EPEVTQTPSHQVTQMGQEVILRCVPISNHLYFYWYRQILGQKVEFLVSFYNNEISEKSEIFDDQFSVERPDGSNFTLKIRSTKLEDSAMYFCASSGGMGGNTIYFGEGSWLTVV.

This chain links TRBV6-2 or TRBV6-3 with TRBJ1-5; 7 bases line up with TRBD1. V was pared by 2 bases and J by 7 bases, with 5 bases of the junction left unmatched. The CDR3 is 14 amino acids. CDR1 and CDR2 from the germline V gene are MNHEY and SVGEGT. CDR3 amino acids: CASSYGAGGQPQHF. As DNA, the CDR3 is TGTGCCAGCAGTTACGGGGCAGGGGGGCAGCCCCAGCATTTT.

The V and J genes are TRBV5-1 and TRBJ2-1, with TRBD1 matching over 7 bases. Germline lookup yields CDR1 SGHRS and CDR2 YFSETQ. V dropped 4 bases and J dropped 4; count of bases not matched to a gene: 2. This CDR3 has 13 amino acids. The CDR3 reads CASSEGQYNEQFF. CDR3 DNA sequence: TGCGCCAGCAGCGAGGGACAGTACAATGAGCAGTTCTTC.

The V and J genes are TRBV2 and TRBJ2-7, with TRBD1 matching 7 bases. Per the germline V gene, CDR1 is SNHLY and CDR2 is FYNNEI. This CDR3 is 13 amino acids long. Trimming took 10 bases from V and 2 from J; bases not matched to a gene: 8. Here the CDR3 DNA reads TGTGCCACAACTCAGGGGGAAACCTACGAGCAGTACTTC. Residues: CATTQGETYEQYF.

The chain recombines TRBV30 with TRBJ1-1; D is possibly TRBD1 (5 bases). Trimming took off 3 bases at V and 0 bases at J, with 14 bases between the two ends. CDR1 is GTSNPN, CDR2 SVGIG, per germline (reference sequence). This CDR3 comprises 15 residues. As DNA, the CDR3 is TGTGCCTGGAGACAGGTCGGAGTAGTGAACACTGAAGCTTTCTTT. The encoded protein is CAWRQVGVVNTEAFF.

This chain joins TRBV6-4 and TRBJ1-1; 9 nucleotides line up with TRBD1. The CDR3 spans 13 residues. Looked up from germline, CDR1 is MRHNA and CDR2 is SNTAGT. V lost 5 bases, J lost 3 bases, and 1 base stayed unmatched. The CDR3 sequence is CASSRTGDTEAFF. DNA of the CDR3: TGTGCCAGCAGTCGGACAGGGGACACTGAAGCTTTCTTT.

This chain joins TRBV7-9 and TRBJ1-2; the match to TRBD1 covers 7 bases. Germline CDR1 SEHNR, CDR2 FQNEAQ (reference sequence). V shed 3 bases and J 8 bases; nucleotides not matched to a gene: 6. This CDR3 is 13 amino acids long. Written as DNA, the CDR3 is TGTGCCAGCAGCTTTGGGACAGATACGGGCTACACCTTC. It specifies CASSFGTDTGYTF.

The chain uses TRBV10-3 and TRBJ1-3; the D gene is possibly TRBD1 (5 bases). Per germline, CDR1 ENHRY and CDR2 SYGVKD. The length of the CDR3 is 13 residues. The V and J ends lost 6 bases and 3 bases respectively, with 9 bases between them. DNA for the CDR3: TGTGCCATCAGGGGGCTAGGTGGAAACACCATATATTTT. Translated: CAIRGLGGNTIYF.

This clone was counted between two and nine times. This chain links TRBV30 with TRBJ1-2; TRBD1 matches 8 bases. The CDR3 is 13 residues long. CDR1 and CDR2 from the germline V gene are GTSNPN and SVGIG (reference sequence). V shed 5 bases and J 4 bases; nucleotides not matched to a gene: 6. CDR3 sequence (DNA): TGTGCCTGGTCGAGACAGGGGACCTATGGCTACACCTTC. It codes for CAWSRQGTYGYTF. The full variable domain, in which reference TRBV30 and TRBJ1-2 provide the parts outside the CDR3, is SQTIHQWPATLVQPVGSPLSLECTVEGTSNPNLYWYRQAAGRGLQLLFYSVGIGQISSEVPQNLSASRPQDRQFILSSKKLLLSDSGFYLCAWSRQGTYGYTFGSGTRLTVV.

The rearrangement uses TRBV7-8 and TRBJ1-2; 12 bases map to TRBD1. V lost 5 bases and J lost 3; bases outside the gene matches: 10. This CDR3 has 17 residues. Germline V CDR1 and CDR2: SGHVS, FQNEAQ. The CDR3: CASSRRPGQGADYGYTF. Written as DNA, the CDR3 is TGTGCCAGCAGCCGTAGACCGGGACAGGGGGCGGACTATGGCTACACCTTC.

V and J are TRBV2 and TRBJ1-2; 9 bases agree with TRBD1. Trimming cost V 7 bases and J 7 bases; bases outside gene matches: 4. Germline V gene data show CDR1 as SNHLY and CDR2 as FYNNEI. The CDR3 runs 12 residues. The CDR3 loop is CASNPDRGGYTF. CDR3 in DNA: TGTGCCAGCAACCCGGACAGGGGTGGCTACACCTTC. Looking up the rest from reference TRBV2 and TRBJ1-2 gives the full variable domain: EPEVTQTPSHQVTQMGQEVILRCVPISNHLYFYWYRQILGQKVEFLVSFYNNEISEKSEIFDDQFSVERPDGSNFTLKIRSTKLEDSAMYFCASNPDRGGYTFGSGTRLTVV.

This clone was counted a few times. The chain recombines TRBV18 with TRBJ1-3, with a weak D call TRBD1 (5 bases). Germline V gene sequence: CDR1 KGHSH, CDR2 LQKENI. There are 13 residues in the CDR3. The V gene lost 5 bases and the J gene lost 3 bases, with 8 bases spanning the gap. The CDR3, as DNA: TGTGCCAGCTCAACGGGGGTTGGAAACACCATATATTTT. Translating it yields CASSTGVGNTIYF.

J is TRBJ2-3 and V is TRBV7-2; D is possibly TRBD2 (6 bases). V was cut by 5 bases and J by 4 bases, with 16 bases left in between. CDR3 length: 15 residues. CDR1 SGHTA and CDR2 FQGNSA come from the germline V gene. In DNA, the CDR3 is TGTGCCAGCAGCAGAGAGGCTAGGGAGGCAGATACGCAGTATTTT. Its protein is CASSREAREADTQYF.

The CDR3 protein is CASSLEVPRGIGYTF. The CDR3 DNA sequence: TGTGCCAGCAGCTTAGAAGTCCCTCGGGGAATTGGCTACACCTTC. The rearrangement uses TRBV11-1 and TRBJ1-2; D call uncertain. Germline CDR1 is SGHAT and CDR2 is FQDESV (reference sequence). The CDR3 runs to 15 residues. The germline V and J ends were trimmed by 1 base and 7 bases, with 16 bases remaining between them.